This T cell receptor (beta chain) came from a study of patients and donors after allogeneic stem cell transplantation. TCRdb reprocessed the RT-PCR reads with MiXCR, giving one entry per CDR3 protein. The sample carries 400,000 to 500,000 distinct CDR3 sequences, 16% recorded once. Sequenced: blood, either unsorted or a sorted T cell fraction (not recorded which). This TCR came from a human donor who was either an allogeneic HSCT recipient or a stem cell or donor lymphocyte infusion donor (not recorded which). It is not recorded whose cells these are; they may come from a transplant donor.

As DNA, the CDR3 is TGTGCCAGCAGCAAATTGTGTCAGAACACCGGGGAGCTGTTTTTT. This encodes CASSKLCQNTGELFF. The V call is TRBV21-1, the J call TRBJ2-2. TRBV21-1 is labeled a pseudogene. The CDR3 sequence is 15 residues long.